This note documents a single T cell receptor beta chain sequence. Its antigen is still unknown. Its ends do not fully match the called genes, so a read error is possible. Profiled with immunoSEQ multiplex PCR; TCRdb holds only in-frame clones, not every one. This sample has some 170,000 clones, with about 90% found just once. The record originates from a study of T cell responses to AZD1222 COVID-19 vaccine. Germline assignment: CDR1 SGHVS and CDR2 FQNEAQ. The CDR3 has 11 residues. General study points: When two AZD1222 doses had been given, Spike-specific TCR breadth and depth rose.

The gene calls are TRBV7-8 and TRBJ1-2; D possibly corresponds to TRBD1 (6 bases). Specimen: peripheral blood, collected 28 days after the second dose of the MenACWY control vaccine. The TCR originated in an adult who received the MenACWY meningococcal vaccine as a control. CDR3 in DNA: TGTGCCAGCAGCTTAGAAGGGGACATGGCCTTC. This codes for CASSLEGDMAF. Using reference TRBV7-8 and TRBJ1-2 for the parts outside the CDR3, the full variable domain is GAGVSQSPRYKVAKRGQDVALRCDPISGHVSLFWYQQALGQGPEFLTYFQNEAQLDKSGLPSDRFFAERPEGSVSTLKIQRTQQEDSAVYLCASSLEGDMAFGSGTRLTVV.